The 14 T cell receptor beta chains below were found in one sample sequenced in a study of blood T cell repertoires in COVID-19. Some clones are missing from TCRdb's copy, which holds only in-frame ones; the method was immunoSEQ multiplex PCR. The sample shows some 150,000 clones, 84% of them seen only once. Material for sequencing was peripheral blood. These receptors were taken from a human donor in a cohort sampled during active COVID-19.

The chain employs TRBV6-5 and TRBJ1-6, with a weak D call TRBD1 (6 bases). V was trimmed by 11 bases and J by 6 bases, leaving 17 bases between them. CDR1 and CDR2 from the germline V gene are MNHEY and SVGAGI. This CDR3 has 14 amino acids. CDR3 protein: CAAGRGALNSPLHF. For the CDR3, the DNA is TGTGCCGCTGGGAGGGGGGCCCTTAATTCACCCCTCCACTTT.

This sequence joins TRBV23-1 and TRBJ2-5; 7 bases fit TRBD1. TRBV23-1 falls under the ORF class, with uncertain function. V shed 8 bases and J 3 bases; nucleotides not matched to a gene: 15. There are 16 residues in the CDR3. CDR3 bases: TGCGCCAGCTCCCCGGGGCCCAGGGACAGCAAAGAGACCCAGTACTTC. This sequence encodes CASSPGPRDSKETQYF.

A single count supports this clone. The rearrangement links TRBV7-2 to TRBJ2-7; D possibly corresponds to TRBD1 (6 bases). Trimming pared 3 bases from V and 2 bases from J, leaving 23 bases between. Germline CDR1 is SGHTA and CDR2 is FQGNSA. The CDR3 totals 18 residues. For the CDR3, the DNA is TGTGCCAGCAGCTTGCGACCCTCGAACAGGGCTCGCACCTACGAGCAGTACTTC. Translating it yields CASSLRPSNRARTYEQYF.

The genes are TRBV6-1 and TRBJ2-7, with a tentative D call TRBD1 (5 bases). From germline, CDR1 is MNHNS and CDR2 SASEGT. The CDR3 contains 15 residues. V gave up 1 base and J gave up 1 base, with 11 bases separating them. The CDR3 reads CASSEVAGNSYEQYF. CDR3 sequence (DNA): TGTGCCAGCAGTGAAGTGGCAGGGAATTCCTACGAGCAGTACTTC.

The V call is TRBV28, the J call TRBJ1-3; TRBD1 matches 8 bases. The V gene end was trimmed by 6 bases and the J gene end by 0 bases; junction bases not matched to a gene: 1. This CDR3 is built from 14 residues. CDR1 MDHEN and CDR2 SYDVKM come from the germline V gene. The CDR3 loop reads CASRGQVSGNTIYF. Here the CDR3 DNA reads TGTGCCAGCAGGGGACAGGTCTCTGGAAACACCATATATTTT.

This chain links TRBV19 with TRBJ1-2; 8 bases are shared with TRBD1. The CDR3 extends over 15 amino acids. V trimming: 5 bases; J trimming: 0 bases; junction bases outside the gene matches: 5. Germline V CDR1 and CDR2: LNHDA, SQIVND (reference sequence). CDR3 DNA sequence: TGTGCCAGTAGTTCCAGGGGGCGAGCTAACTATGGCTACACCTTC. It encodes CASSSRGRANYGYTF. The complete variable domain, with remaining parts taken from reference TRBV19 and TRBJ1-2, reads DGGITQSPKYLFRKEGQNVTLSCEQNLNHDAMYWYRQDPGQGLRLIYYSQIVNDFQKGDIAEGYSVSREKKESFPLTVTSAQKNPTAFYLCASSSRGRANYGYTFGSGTRLTVV.

This sequence joins TRBV6-2 or TRBV6-3 and TRBJ1-3; 10 nucleotides agree with TRBD1. Germline CDR1 reads MNHEY; CDR2 reads SVGEGT. V lost 5 bases to trimming and J lost 0 bases; unmatched junction nucleotides: 1. This CDR3 contains 15 residues. The CDR3 nucleotides read TGTGCCAGCAGTCGGGACAGGGGCTCTGGAAACACCATATATTTT. Translating gives CASSRDRGSGNTIYF.

The J gene is TRBJ1-2, the V gene TRBV27; TRBD1 aligns across 10 bases. J was trimmed by 7 bases and V by 5 bases; bases with no gene match: 10. From germline, CDR1 is MNHEY and CDR2 SMNVEV (reference sequence). The CDR3 length is 15 residues. CDR3 residues: CASSVHAGQGSGYTF. DNA of the CDR3: TGTGCCAGCAGTGTTCATGCGGGACAGGGGTCTGGCTACACCTTC.

The sample holds a few counts of this clone. The chain is built from TRBV7-6 and TRBJ2-1; a possible D gene is TRBD2 (6 bases). The CDR3 runs 16 residues. Germline lookup yields CDR1 SGHVS and CDR2 FNYEAQ. Trimming took off 3 bases at V and 8 bases at J, with 20 bases between the two ends. The CDR3 loop is CASSFYGGETPHEQFF. The DNA for the CDR3 is TGTGCCAGCAGCTTCTACGGCGGGGAAACCCCCCATGAGCAGTTCTTC.

J is TRBJ2-3 and V is TRBV2, with unresolved D. CDR1 and CDR2 from the germline V gene are SNHLY and FYNNEI. V was shortened by 9 bases and J by 3 bases, with 7 bases between the two germline ends. The CDR3 has 11 amino acids. CDR3 DNA sequence: TGTGCCAGTTACGGTACAGATACGCAGTATTTT. Translated: CASYGTDTQYF.

The chain couples TRBV10-3 to TRBJ1-3, with 7 bases matching TRBD1. Germline CDR1 and CDR2: ENHRY and SYGVKD. The CDR3 runs to 15 residues. Trimming at V came to 5 bases and at J to 0 bases, leaving 4 bases not matched to a gene. The CDR3 region has the DNA TGTGCCATCAGTTCCGGGACAGACTCTGGAAACACCATATATTTT. Its protein is CAISSGTDSGNTIYF.

The V and J genes are TRBV2 and TRBJ1-6; D is undetermined. Trimming removed 8 bases from V and 7 bases from J, with 12 bases in between. The CDR3 contains 13 residues. CDR1 is SNHLY, CDR2 FYNNEI, per germline. The DNA for the CDR3 is TGTGCCAGCGGGCAAGAGCGGAATTCACCCCTCCACTTT. It yields the protein CASGQERNSPLHF.

This clone was counted a single time. The J gene is TRBJ2-5, the V gene TRBV6-5; 11 nucleotides match TRBD2. Germline-derived CDR1 and CDR2 are MNHEY and SVGAGI. The CDR3 spans 13 residues. With 6 bases clipped from V and 5 bases from J, the junction kept 2 bases outside the gene matches. CDR3 DNA: TGTGCCAGCAGGGTAGCGGGGGGGGAGACCCAGTACTTC. Amino acids: CASRVAGGETQYF.

This clone was found once. The V and J genes are TRBV5-5 and TRBJ2-7; 9 nucleotides line up with TRBD1. Trimming took 4 bases from V and 1 from J; bases not matched to a gene: 9. The CDR3 extends over 16 amino acids. Germline-derived CDR1 and CDR2 are SGHKS and YYEKEE (reference sequence). The CDR3 region is CASSHLPGQGSYEQYF. CDR3 coding DNA: TGTGCCAGCAGCCACCTACCGGGACAGGGTTCCTACGAGCAGTACTTC.